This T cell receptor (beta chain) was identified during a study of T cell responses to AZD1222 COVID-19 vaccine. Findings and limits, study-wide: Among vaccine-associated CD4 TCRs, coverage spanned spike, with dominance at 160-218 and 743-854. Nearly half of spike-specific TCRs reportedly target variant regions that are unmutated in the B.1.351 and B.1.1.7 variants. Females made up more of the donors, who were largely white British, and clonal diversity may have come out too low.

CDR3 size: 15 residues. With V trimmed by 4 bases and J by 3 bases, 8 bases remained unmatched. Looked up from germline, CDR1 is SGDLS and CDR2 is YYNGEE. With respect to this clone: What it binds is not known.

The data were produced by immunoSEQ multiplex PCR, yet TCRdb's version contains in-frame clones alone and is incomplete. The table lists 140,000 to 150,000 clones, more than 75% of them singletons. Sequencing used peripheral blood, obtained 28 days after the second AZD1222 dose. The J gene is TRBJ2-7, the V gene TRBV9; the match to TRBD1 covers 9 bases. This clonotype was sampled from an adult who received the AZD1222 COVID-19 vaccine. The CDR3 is CASSRQGTGSYEQYF. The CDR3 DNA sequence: TGTGCCAGCAGCCGGCAGGGGACAGGGAGCTACGAGCAGTACTTC.